Detailed here is one T cell receptor beta chain. The PCR used 60 Vbeta and 13 Jbeta primers. TCRdb keeps only in-frame clones here, not all; method: immunoSEQ multiplex PCR. The profile shows about 160,000 clones, roughly 80% of them singletons. This sample was taken from a study of cytomegalovirus exposure and HLA in healthy donors. The CDR3 has 16 residues. Looked up from germline, CDR1 is MDHEN and CDR2 is SYDVKM. V lost 5 bases, J lost 7 bases, and 15 bases stayed unmatched. The origin of this receptor is a man aged 45 to 65 in good health and CMV-seropositive. J is TRBJ2-7 and V is TRBV28; 9 bases are a match to TRBD1. Sequencing was done on a sample of PBMCs. The CDR3 sequence: CASSTFGGQGVLEQYF. The DNA of the CDR3 is TGTGCCAGCAGTACATTCGGGGGACAGGGTGTTCTTGAGCAGTACTTC.